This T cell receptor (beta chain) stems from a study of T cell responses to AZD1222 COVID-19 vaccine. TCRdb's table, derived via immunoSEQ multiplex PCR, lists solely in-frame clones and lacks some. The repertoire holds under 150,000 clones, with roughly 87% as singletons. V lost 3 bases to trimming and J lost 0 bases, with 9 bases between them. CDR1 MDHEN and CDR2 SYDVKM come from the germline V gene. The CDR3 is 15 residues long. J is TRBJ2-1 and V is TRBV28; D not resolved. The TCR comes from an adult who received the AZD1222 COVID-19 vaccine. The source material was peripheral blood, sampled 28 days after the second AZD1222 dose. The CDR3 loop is CASSLWQSSYNEQFF. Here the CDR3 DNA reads TGTGCCAGCAGTTTGTGGCAGAGCTCCTACAATGAGCAGTTCTTC.